These 32 T cell receptor beta chains share one sample of origin, sequenced in a study of shared clonotypes between healthy human individuals. Assay: immunoSEQ multiplex PCR; the TCRdb copy retains only in-frame clones and omits some. The data show 2,500,000 or so clones, with around 90% seen just once and 0.14% held by the top ten. Material: naive CD4+ T cells sorted from blood. The subset is: CD45RA+ positively selected. These receptors all stem from a man between 18 and 29 years old in good health.

V gene TRBV14 combines with J gene TRBJ2-3; D is unresolved. Germline V gene lookup returns CDR1 SGHDN and CDR2 FVKESK. The CDR3 covers 13 residues. The V end lost 4 bases, the J end lost 1 base, and 6 bases lay between the germline ends. CDR3 region: CASSLVGTDTQYF. In DNA form, the CDR3 reads TGTGCCAGCAGCCTCGTGGGCACAGATACGCAGTATTTT.

The chain combines TRBV28 with TRBJ1-3; 8 bases line up with TRBD1. Germline CDR1 and CDR2: MDHEN and SYDVKM. The CDR3 totals 15 residues. V lost 6 bases, J lost 0 bases, and 4 bases stayed unmatched. CDR3 in amino acids: CASSRGQGSGNTIYF. DNA for the CDR3: TGTGCCAGCAGCCGAGGACAGGGCTCTGGAAACACCATATATTTT.

The chain links TRBV19 to TRBJ2-5; 10 bases are shared with TRBD2. V gave up 5 bases and J gave up 4 bases; unmatched junction bases: 4. The CDR3 is made up of 14 amino acids. Looked up from germline, CDR1 is LNHDA and CDR2 is SQIVND (reference sequence). This CDR3 reads CASSHGLAVETQYF. CDR3 nucleotide sequence: TGTGCCAGTAGTCACGGACTAGCGGTAGAGACCCAGTACTTC.

The chain uses TRBV18 and TRBJ2-2; 8 bases align to TRBD1. Germline loops: CDR1 KGHSH, CDR2 LQKENI. The CDR3 contains 16 residues. V lost 0 bases, J lost 6 bases, and 6 bases stayed unmatched. The DNA for the CDR3 is TGTGCCAGCTCACCACCCGAGACAGGGGCGGCCGGGGAGCTGTTTTTT. Protein product: CASSPPETGAAGELFF.

The V call is TRBV2, the J call TRBJ1-6; D perhaps matches TRBD1 (6 bases). The CDR3 contains 16 residues. V lost 6 bases and J 4 bases, leaving 16 bases between the germline ends. Germline values: CDR1 SNHLY, CDR2 FYNNEI. The CDR3 here is CASRSRQGYYNSPLHF. CDR3 in DNA: TGTGCCAGCAGGTCCCGGCAGGGGTATTATAATTCACCCCTCCACTTT.

Concerning this clone: One end of the junction varies from germline; a read error may be responsible. This chain uses TRBV7-7 with TRBJ2-7, with D possibly called TRBD1 or TRBD2 (5 bases each). CDR3 size: 13 residues. CDR1 and CDR2 from the germline V gene are SSHAT and FNYEAQ (reference sequence). This CDR3 reads CASSRDGTYEQYF. Written as DNA, the CDR3 is TGTGCTAGCAGCCGGGACGGAACCTACGAGCAGTACTTC.

Remarks on this clone: Relative to the germline gene, one junction end is altered; a read error may explain this. This chain links TRBV5-6 with TRBJ2-7; 9 bases are shared with TRBD1. CDR1 SGHDT and CDR2 YYEEEE come from the germline V gene. This CDR3 is 12 amino acids long. CDR3 sequence (DNA): TGCATAAGGGGGACAGGGATCTACGAGCAGTACTTC. Its protein product is CIRGTGIYEQYF. Full variable domain (missing parts from reference TRBV5-6 and TRBJ2-7): DAGVTQSPTHLIKTRGQQVTLRCSPKSGHDTVSWYQQALGQGPQFIFQYYEEEERQRGNFPDRFSGHQFPNYSSELNVNALLLGDSALYLCIRGTGIYEQYFGPGTRLTVT.

The CDR3 sequence: CASSDRGPSPYGYTF. DNA for the CDR3: TGCGCCAGCAGTGATCGAGGGCCCAGCCCCTATGGCTACACCTTC. The chain carries TRBV10-1 and TRBJ1-2; no firm D call. V dropped 3 bases and J dropped 4 bases, with 15 bases sitting between them. This CDR3 contains 15 residues. The germline V gene encodes CDR1 WNHNN and CDR2 SYGVQD (reference sequence).

V usage is TRBV2 and J usage is TRBJ1-4, with 7 bases matching TRBD1. CDR3 length: 14 amino acids. V lost 7 bases, J lost 8 bases, and 10 bases stayed unmatched. Germline CDR1 reads SNHLY; CDR2 reads FYNNEI. CDR3 sequence: CASIRTGEAEKLFF. Here the CDR3 DNA reads TGTGCCAGCATCCGAACAGGGGAGGCGGAAAAACTGTTTTTT.

The gene calls are TRBV2 and TRBJ2-1, with TRBD2 matching over 11 bases. CDR1 is SNHLY and CDR2 is FYNNEI in the germline V gene. This CDR3 comprises 15 residues. V shed 4 bases, J shed 9 bases, and the junction held 8 bases outside the gene matches. As DNA, the CDR3 is TGTGCCAGCAGTGTCCGACTAGCGGGATCGGGTGAGCAGTTCTTC. Amino acid sequence: CASSVRLAGSGEQFF.

V is TRBV11-2 and J is TRBJ2-5, with D possibly TRBD2 on 5 matching bases. This CDR3 region has 15 residues. Looked up from germline, CDR1 is SGHAT and CDR2 is FQNNGV. Trimming removed 5 bases at V and 1 base at J, with 14 bases between. The CDR3 DNA follows: TGTGCCAGCAGCACCGGCCCGGGGTTCCAAGAGACCCAGTACTTC. Its protein is CASSTGPGFQETQYF.

This clone has just a few counts. The chain carries TRBV5-6 and TRBJ1-1; D uncertain. Germline V gene data show CDR1 as SGHDT and CDR2 as YYEEEE. This CDR3 contains 14 residues. Between the trimmed V and J ends, which lost 2 bases and 0 bases, there was a span of 8 bases. The CDR3 DNA reads as TGTGCCAGCAGCTTTGAGGGATTGAACACTGAAGCTTTCTTT. It is translated as CASSFEGLNTEAFF.

Turning to this clone: At the DNA level, this CDR3 is encoded by other sequences in the same sample as well. V gene TRBV5-1 combines with J gene TRBJ1-4, with D possibly TRBD1 on 5 matching bases. Germline CDR1 SGHRS, CDR2 YFSETQ. V lost 0 bases, J lost 8 bases, and 14 bases lay in between. The CDR3 has 15 residues. This CDR3 reads CASSLVAGGREKLFF. In DNA form, the CDR3 reads TGCGCCAGCAGCTTGGTGGCGGGGGGGAGAGAAAAACTGTTTTTT.

The V and J genes are TRBV10-3 and TRBJ2-7; TRBD1 agrees at 9 bases. The trim removed 0 bases at V and 2 bases at J, leaving 2 bases unmatched. CDR1 and CDR2 (germline): ENHRY, SYGVKD. This CDR3 comprises 15 residues. Here the CDR3 reads CAISESTGGTYEQYF. The CDR3 DNA sequence: TGTGCCATCAGTGAGTCGACAGGGGGAACCTACGAGCAGTACTTC.

This clone has a handful of counts. The chain couples TRBV9 to TRBJ1-1; D gene unclear. Between the trimmed V and J ends, which lost 2 bases and 0 bases, there was a span of 11 bases. CDR3 length: 15 amino acids. Germline-derived CDR1 and CDR2 are SGDLS and YYNGEE. CDR3 coding DNA: TGTGCCAGCAGCGTGACGGAGAACATGAACACTGAAGCTTTCTTT. It specifies CASSVTENMNTEAFF.

Written as DNA, the CDR3 is TGTGCCAGCAGCTTAAGCGGGACTAGCGGGGGGGCACTAAGTGAGCAGTTCTTC. Protein: CASSLSGTSGGALSEQFF. The rearrangement links TRBV11-3 to TRBJ2-1; 16 nucleotides align to TRBD2. The CDR3 loop spans 18 amino acids. CDR1 and CDR2 (germline): SGHNT, YENEEA. V trimming: 2 bases; J trimming: 9 bases; junction bases outside the gene matches: 10.

The V gene is TRBV7-9, the J gene TRBJ2-5; 7 bases line up with TRBD1. J gave up 1 base and V 1 base, and 9 bases lay outside the gene matches. Germline V lookup: CDR1 SEHNR, CDR2 FQNEAQ (reference sequence). This CDR3 spans 17 amino acids. The CDR3 DNA reads TGTGCCAGCAGCTTAGGGCTCCGGGACAGAACCCAAGAGACCCAGTACTTC. It specifies CASSLGLRDRTQETQYF. Full variable domain (missing parts from reference TRBV7-9 and TRBJ2-5): DTGVSQNPRHKITKRGQNVTFRCDPISEHNRLYWYRQTLGQGPEFLTYFQNEAQLEKSRLLSDRFSAERPKGSFSTLEIQRTEQGDSAMYLCASSLGLRDRTQETQYFGPGTRLLVL.

This clone was observed a few times. The chain links TRBV7-9 to TRBJ1-6, with 7 bases that match TRBD1. J was trimmed by 10 bases and V by 5 bases; bases with no gene match: 5. Germline CDR1 reads SEHNR; CDR2 reads FQNEAQ (reference sequence). The CDR3 has 13 residues. CDR3 residues: CASSIQGRSPLHF. The CDR3 DNA sequence: TGTGCCAGCAGCATACAGGGGCGCTCACCCCTCCACTTT.

This chain joins TRBV5-6 and TRBJ2-5; 8 positions match TRBD2. The trim removed 9 bases at V and 2 bases at J, leaving 9 bases unmatched. CDR3 size: 14 residues. Germline V gene data show CDR1 as SGHDT and CDR2 as YYEEEE. The CDR3 reads CATKTRGEQETQYF. CDR3 nucleotide sequence: TGTGCCACCAAAACGCGGGGGGAACAAGAGACCCAGTACTTC.

The chain has TRBV6-1 and TRBJ1-4, with D uncertain. V was pared by 0 bases and J by 8 bases, with 13 bases between. The CDR3 sequence is 15 residues long. Germline CDR1 reads MNHNS; CDR2 reads SASEGT. CDR3 amino acids: CASSEAVGIREKLFF. In nucleotides, the CDR3 is TGTGCCAGCAGTGAAGCGGTAGGGATAAGAGAAAAACTGTTTTTT.

The chain has TRBV10-3 and TRBJ2-4, with D perhaps being TRBD1 or TRBD2 (6 bases each). Germline V CDR1 and CDR2: ENHRY, SYGVKD. Between the trimmed V and J ends, which lost 0 bases and 5 bases, there was a span of 11 bases. CDR3 size: 15 residues. The chain's CDR3 is CAISESGGRENIQYF. In DNA, the CDR3 is TGTGCCATCAGTGAGTCCGGGGGCCGGGAAAACATTCAGTACTTC.

This chain uses TRBV21-1 with TRBJ2-7; TRBD2 is the table's D call and was not checked against the DNA. TRBV21-1 is flagged as a pseudogene. The CDR3 is 15 residues long. Here the CDR3 reads CASSKMAGALFEQYF. For the CDR3, the DNA is TGTGCCAGCAGCAAAATGGCGGGAGCCCTTTTTGAGCAGTACTTC.

V usage is TRBV7-3 and J usage is TRBJ2-1; D is possibly TRBD2 (5 bases). V lost 8 bases to trimming and J lost 1 base, with 18 bases between them. The germline V gene has CDR1 SGHTA and CDR2 FQGTGA. This CDR3 comprises 16 residues. CDR3 loop: CASSGGRLGSYNEQFF. The CDR3 region has the DNA TGTGCCAGCTCCGGAGGTAGGCTTGGTTCCTACAATGAGCAGTTCTTC.

The genes are TRBV18 and TRBJ1-6; no clear D gene. The CDR3 is 15 residues long. Trimming took 3 bases from V and 4 from J, leaving 10 bases between them. Germline CDR1 reads KGHSH; CDR2 reads LQKENI. CDR3 sequence reads: CASSPEQLYNSPLHF. The CDR3 region has the DNA TGTGCCAGCTCACCGGAACAGCTTTATAATTCACCCCTCCACTTT.

The V call is TRBV6-6, the J call TRBJ1-1; D ambiguous. Per the germline V gene, CDR1 is MNHNY and CDR2 is SVGAGI (reference sequence). Trimming removed 2 bases from V and 0 bases from J, with 13 bases in between. The CDR3 is 16 residues long. DNA of the CDR3: TGTGCCAGCAGTTACACCCGACCGGTGTTGAACACTGAAGCTTTCTTT. Protein sequence: CASSYTRPVLNTEAFF.

The chain couples TRBV19 to TRBJ2-2; D possibly matches TRBD1 or TRBD2 (6 bases each). CDR3 size: 14 residues. V was shortened by 5 bases and J by 7 bases, with 14 bases between the two germline ends. Germline CDR1 LNHDA, CDR2 SQIVND (reference sequence). This CDR3 reads CASSGVGGNGELFF. In DNA form, the CDR3 reads TGTGCCAGTAGTGGGGTAGGGGGGAACGGGGAGCTGTTTTTT.

The chain has TRBV7-3 and TRBJ2-2; TRBD1 agrees at 8 bases. V shed 2 bases and J 2 bases; nucleotides not matched to a gene: 4. The CDR3 is 16 residues long. Germline V gene data show CDR1 as SGHTA and CDR2 as FQGTGA. The chain's CDR3 is CASSLFGTGNTGELFF. CDR3 bases: TGTGCCAGCAGCTTATTCGGGACAGGCAACACCGGGGAGCTGTTTTTT.

This chain links TRBV2 with TRBJ2-7; perhaps TRBD2 as D (5 bases). This CDR3 spans 14 amino acids. The V end was cut by 8 bases, the J end by 2 bases, with 16 bases between. CDR1 is SNHLY and CDR2 is FYNNEI in the germline V gene. CDR3 sequence: CASRKTGSTYEQYF. The CDR3 DNA sequence: TGTGCCAGCCGGAAGACGGGGTCGACCTACGAGCAGTACTTC.

The chain has TRBV19 and TRBJ2-6; D not resolved. The CDR3 runs to 16 residues. V was pared by 4 bases and J by 2 bases, with 12 bases between. Germline V gene data show CDR1 as LNHDA and CDR2 as SQIVND (reference sequence). CDR3 in amino acids: CASSKAIRPGANVLTF. In DNA, the CDR3 is TGTGCCAGTAGTAAGGCCATTCGGCCTGGGGCCAACGTCCTGACTTTC.

The CDR3 DNA reads as TGTGCCAGCTCACCATCTTACACCGGGTTGAGTAACTATGGCTACACCTTC. Residues: CASSPSYTGLSNYGYTF. V is TRBV18 and J is TRBJ1-2; D is unresolved. V gave up 2 bases and J gave up 1 base, with 17 bases separating them. This CDR3 comprises 17 residues. In germline, CDR1 is KGHSH, CDR2 LQKENI.

The rearrangement joins TRBV5-8 to TRBJ2-3, with D possibly matching TRBD2 (6 bases). Germline loops: CDR1 SGHTS, CDR2 YDEGEE. The CDR3 consists of 16 residues. Trimming removed 4 bases from V and 0 bases from J, with 15 bases in between. As DNA, the CDR3 is TGTGCCAGCAGCCCATACGGGGGAAAGAGCACAGATACGCAGTATTTT. Translating gives CASSPYGGKSTDTQYF.

The genes are TRBV30 and TRBJ1-6; D remains ambiguous. Germline CDR1 is GTSNPN and CDR2 is SVGIG (reference sequence). The CDR3 is 13 residues long. The V and J ends lost 4 bases and 10 bases respectively, with 14 bases between them. The CDR3 nucleotides are TGTGCCTGGAACCGGGGTGTGGGATCACCCCTCCACTTT. Translated, it gives CAWNRGVGSPLHF.